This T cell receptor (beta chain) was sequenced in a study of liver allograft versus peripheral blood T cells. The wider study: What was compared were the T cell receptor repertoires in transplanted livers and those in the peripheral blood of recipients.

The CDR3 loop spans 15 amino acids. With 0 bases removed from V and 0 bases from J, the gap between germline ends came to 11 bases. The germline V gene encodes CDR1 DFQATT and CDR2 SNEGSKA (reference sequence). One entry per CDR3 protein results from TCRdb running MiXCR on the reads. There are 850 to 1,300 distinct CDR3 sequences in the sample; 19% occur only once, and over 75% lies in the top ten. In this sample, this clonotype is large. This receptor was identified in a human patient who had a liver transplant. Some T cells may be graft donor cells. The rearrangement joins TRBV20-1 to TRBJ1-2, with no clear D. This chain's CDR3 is CSARDVVRANYGYTF. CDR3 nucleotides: TGCAGTGCTAGAGACGTGGTACGAGCTAACTATGGCTACACCTTC.